A single sample gave rise to the 12 T cell receptor beta chains below, sequenced in a study of blood T cell repertoires in COVID-19. Using immunoSEQ multiplex PCR, the repertoire was profiled, and TCRdb retains in-frame clones only, with some absent. Of 200,000 to 250,000 clones in the sample, about three quarters were seen once. The material sequenced was peripheral blood. Receptors originate from a woman in her 70s with acute or convalescent COVID-19.

The rearrangement links TRBV29-1 to TRBJ2-1; 7 bases match TRBD2. Trimming removed 3 bases from V and 9 bases from J; junction bases left unmatched: 8. The CDR3 loop spans 13 amino acids. Per the germline V gene, CDR1 is SQVTM and CDR2 is ANQGSEA. The CDR3 sequence is CSVESGKVGEQFF. As DNA, the CDR3 is TGCAGCGTTGAGAGCGGGAAGGTAGGTGAGCAGTTCTTC.

The chain joins TRBV6-5 to TRBJ2-1; TRBD1 agrees at 8 bases. V gave up 6 bases and J gave up 12 bases; unmatched junction bases: 16. Germline V lookup: CDR1 MNHEY, CDR2 SVGAGI. The CDR3 length is 15 residues. The CDR3: CASSTGTGGFPRQFF. The CDR3 region has the DNA TGTGCCAGCAGCACCGGTACAGGGGGTTTCCCTCGGCAGTTCTTC.

The CDR3 here is CASSLKNPGQGRYGYTF. CDR3 coding DNA: TGTGCCAGCAGCTTAAAGAATCCGGGACAGGGACGTTATGGCTACACCTTC. The gene calls are TRBV5-6 and TRBJ1-2, with 9 bases that match TRBD1. Germline V gives CDR1 SGHDT, CDR2 YYEEEE. The length of the CDR3 is 17 residues. V was pared by 2 bases and J by 5 bases, with 13 bases of the junction left unmatched.

The V gene is TRBV7-9, the J gene TRBJ2-7; unclear D gene. The CDR3 runs 14 residues. The germline V gene has CDR1 SEHNR and CDR2 FQNEAQ (reference sequence). V was cut by 5 bases and J by 2 bases, with 13 bases left in between. CDR3: CASSTFLPTYEQYF. The DNA of the CDR3 is TGTGCCAGCAGCACCTTCTTACCTACCTACGAGCAGTACTTC.

The chain is built from TRBV5-6 and TRBJ2-5; 9 bases line up with TRBD1. V trimming: 4 bases; J trimming: 5 bases; junction bases outside the gene matches: 3. Looked up from germline, CDR1 is SGHDT and CDR2 is YYEEEE. This CDR3 has 13 amino acids. The CDR3 DNA reads as TGTGCCAGCAGCGCCGGACAGGGGGAGACCCAGTACTTC. Protein product: CASSAGQGETQYF.

The rearrangement uses TRBV5-1 and TRBJ1-2; 10 bases map to TRBD1. Germline loops: CDR1 SGHRS, CDR2 YFSETQ. Unmatched junction bases numbered 3, after V lost 4 bases and J lost 6 bases. The CDR3 is made up of 13 amino acids. CDR3 sequence: CASSPGQGNGYTF. The CDR3 region has the DNA TGCGCCAGCAGCCCGGGACAGGGGAATGGCTACACCTTC.

The rearrangement links TRBV10-3 to TRBJ2-5; 9 bases are a match to TRBD1. Unmatched junction bases numbered 3, after V lost 4 bases and J lost 3 bases. Germline assignment: CDR1 ENHRY and CDR2 SYGVKD. The CDR3 is made up of 14 amino acids. The DNA for the CDR3 is TGTGCCATCAGTGTGGGACAGGGCAAAGAGACCCAGTACTTC. Translated, it gives CAISVGQGKETQYF.

This clone was recorded a few times. CDR3 protein: CASSLDWNTGELFF. DNA of the CDR3: TGTGCCAGCAGCTTAGACTGGAACACCGGGGAGCTGTTTTTT. V and J are TRBV7-2 and TRBJ2-2; D is undetermined. In germline, CDR1 is SGHTA, CDR2 FQGNSA. Trimming removed 1 base at V and 1 base at J, with 4 bases between. The CDR3 spans 14 residues.

Concerning this clone: The same CDR3 is also encoded by other DNA sequences in this sample. The rearrangement links TRBV7-8 to TRBJ1-6; no firm D call. With 4 bases removed from V and 8 bases from J, the gap between germline ends came to 6 bases. Looked up from germline, CDR1 is SGHVS and CDR2 is FQNEAQ. CDR3 length equals 12 residues. CDR3: CASSSRDSPLHF. CDR3 nucleotide sequence: TGTGCCAGCAGCTCCCGGGATTCACCCCTCCACTTT.

The chain has TRBV21-1 and TRBJ1-2; no check of the table's D call, TRBD1, against the DNA was made. TRBV21-1 has pseudogene status. This CDR3 comprises 16 residues. The CDR3 loop reads CASSKGFYRDSYGYTF. CDR3 nucleotides: TGTGCCAGCAGCAAAGGTTTCTACCGGGACAGCTATGGCTACACCTTC.

In its sample, this clone was seen many times. The rearrangement joins TRBV21-1 to TRBJ1-5; the table names TRBD1, a call not compared with the DNA. TRBV21-1 is annotated as a pseudogene. The length of the CDR3 is 17 residues. The CDR3 DNA reads TGTGCCAGCAGCCCGTCGAAGACAGCATATAGCAATCAGCCCCAGCATTTT. It translates to CASSPSKTAYSNQPQHF.

Only one count was recorded for this clone. V and J are TRBV28 and TRBJ2-7; possible D gene TRBD2, 6 bases. The CDR3 contains 14 residues. CDR1 and CDR2 (germline): MDHEN, SYDVKM. Trimming left V 1 base short and J 6 bases short, with 13 bases between. This CDR3 reads CASSLSFGGGEQYF. The CDR3 region has the DNA TGTGCCAGCAGTTTATCGTTCGGGGGTGGCGAGCAGTACTTC. Combining the CDR3 with reference TRBV28 and TRBJ2-7 gives the whole variable domain DVKVTQSSRYLVKRTGEKVFLECVQDMDHENMFWYRQDPGLGLRLIYFSYDVKMKEKGDIPEGYSVSREKKERFSLILESASTNQTSMYLCASSLSFGGGEQYFGPGTRLTVT.